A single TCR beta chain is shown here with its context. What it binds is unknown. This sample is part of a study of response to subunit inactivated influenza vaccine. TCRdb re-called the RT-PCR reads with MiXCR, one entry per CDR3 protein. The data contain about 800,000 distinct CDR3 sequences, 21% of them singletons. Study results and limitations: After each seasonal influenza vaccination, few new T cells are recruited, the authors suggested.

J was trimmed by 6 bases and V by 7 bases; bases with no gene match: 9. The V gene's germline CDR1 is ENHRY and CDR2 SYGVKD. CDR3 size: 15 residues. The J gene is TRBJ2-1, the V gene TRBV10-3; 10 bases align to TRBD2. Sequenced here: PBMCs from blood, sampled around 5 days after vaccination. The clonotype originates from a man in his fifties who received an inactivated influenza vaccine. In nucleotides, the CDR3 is TGTGCCATCAAGGCTGGCCTAGCGGGAGTCAATGAGCAGTTCTTC. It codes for CAIKAGLAGVNEQFF.